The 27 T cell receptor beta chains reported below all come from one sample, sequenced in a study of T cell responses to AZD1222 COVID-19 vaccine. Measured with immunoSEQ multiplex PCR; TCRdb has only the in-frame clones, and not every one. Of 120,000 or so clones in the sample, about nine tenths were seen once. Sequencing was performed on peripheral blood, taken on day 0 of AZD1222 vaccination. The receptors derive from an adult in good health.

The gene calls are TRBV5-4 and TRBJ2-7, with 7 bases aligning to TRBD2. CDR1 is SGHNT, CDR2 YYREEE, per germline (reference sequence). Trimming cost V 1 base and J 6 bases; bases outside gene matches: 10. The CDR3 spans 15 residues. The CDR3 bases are TGTGCCAGCAGCTTGTTAGGCGGGAGTAAAACCGAGCAGTACTTC. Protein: CASSLLGGSKTEQYF.

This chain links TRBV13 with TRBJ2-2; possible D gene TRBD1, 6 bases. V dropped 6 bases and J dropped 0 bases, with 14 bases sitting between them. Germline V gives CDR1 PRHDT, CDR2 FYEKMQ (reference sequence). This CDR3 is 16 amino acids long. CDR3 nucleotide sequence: TGTGCCAGCAGGCGCCGGGACATCTCGAACACCGGGGAGCTGTTTTTT. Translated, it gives CASRRRDISNTGELFF.

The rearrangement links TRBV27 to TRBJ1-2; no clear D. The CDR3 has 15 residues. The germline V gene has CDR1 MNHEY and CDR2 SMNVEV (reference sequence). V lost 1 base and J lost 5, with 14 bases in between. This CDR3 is CASSLYSNGRYGYTF. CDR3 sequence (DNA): TGTGCCAGCAGTTTATATTCGAATGGGAGATATGGCTACACCTTC.

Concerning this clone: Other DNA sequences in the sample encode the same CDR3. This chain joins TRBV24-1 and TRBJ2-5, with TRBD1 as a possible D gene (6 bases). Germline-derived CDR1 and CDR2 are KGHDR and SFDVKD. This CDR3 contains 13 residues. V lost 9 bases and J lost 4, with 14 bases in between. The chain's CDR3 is CATALAGAETQYF. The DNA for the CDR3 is TGTGCCACCGCACTCGCAGGGGCAGAGACCCAGTACTTC.

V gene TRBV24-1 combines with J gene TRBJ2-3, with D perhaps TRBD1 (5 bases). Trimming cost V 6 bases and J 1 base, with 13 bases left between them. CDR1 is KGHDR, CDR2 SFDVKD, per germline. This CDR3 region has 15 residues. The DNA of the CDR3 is TGTGCCACCAGTCAGTTGGGGCACGGCACAGATACGCAGTATTTT. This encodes CATSQLGHGTDTQYF.

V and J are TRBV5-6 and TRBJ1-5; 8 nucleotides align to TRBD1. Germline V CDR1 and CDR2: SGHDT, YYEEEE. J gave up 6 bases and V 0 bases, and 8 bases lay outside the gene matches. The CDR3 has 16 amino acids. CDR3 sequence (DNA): TGTGCCAGCAGCTTGGGACAGGGGACTTTAACTCAGCCCCAGCATTTT. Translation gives CASSLGQGTLTQPQHF.

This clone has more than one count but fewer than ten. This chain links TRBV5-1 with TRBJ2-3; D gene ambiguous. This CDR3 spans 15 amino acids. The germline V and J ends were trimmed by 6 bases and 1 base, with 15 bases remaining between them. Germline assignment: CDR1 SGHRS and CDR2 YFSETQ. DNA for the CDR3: TGCGCCAGCAAGTCTACCCCAAAGGGCACAGATACGCAGTATTTT. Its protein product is CASKSTPKGTDTQYF.

CDR3 in amino acids: CASSLTGTTYEQYF. DNA of the CDR3: TGTGCCAGCAGCCTGACCGGGACTACTTACGAGCAGTACTTC. The chain uses TRBV7-9 and TRBJ2-7; 7 positions match TRBD2. The CDR3 loop spans 14 amino acids. V gave up 5 bases and J gave up 4 bases; unmatched junction bases: 8. Germline V gives CDR1 SEHNR, CDR2 FQNEAQ (reference sequence).

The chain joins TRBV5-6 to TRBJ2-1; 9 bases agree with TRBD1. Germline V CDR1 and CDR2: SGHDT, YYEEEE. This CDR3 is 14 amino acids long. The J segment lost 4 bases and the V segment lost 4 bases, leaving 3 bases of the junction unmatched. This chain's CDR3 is CASSRGTGYNEQFF. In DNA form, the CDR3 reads TGTGCCAGCAGCCGCGGGACAGGGTACAATGAGCAGTTCTTC.

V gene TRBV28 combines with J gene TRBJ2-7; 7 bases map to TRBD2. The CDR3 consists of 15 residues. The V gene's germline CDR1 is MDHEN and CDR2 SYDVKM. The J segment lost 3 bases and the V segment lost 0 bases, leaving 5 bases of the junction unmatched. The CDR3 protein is CASSLWGGRGYEQYF. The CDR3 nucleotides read TGTGCCAGCAGTTTATGGGGAGGGAGAGGCTACGAGCAGTACTTC.

The CDR3 sequence is CASSHRQGNYGYTF. The CDR3 bases are TGTGCCAGCAGCCACCGACAGGGGAATTATGGCTACACCTTC. The rearrangement links TRBV7-2 to TRBJ1-2; 8 nucleotides line up with TRBD1. V dropped 5 bases and J dropped 5; count of bases not matched to a gene: 7. The CDR3 is 14 amino acids. Germline V gene lookup returns CDR1 SGHTA and CDR2 FQGNSA.

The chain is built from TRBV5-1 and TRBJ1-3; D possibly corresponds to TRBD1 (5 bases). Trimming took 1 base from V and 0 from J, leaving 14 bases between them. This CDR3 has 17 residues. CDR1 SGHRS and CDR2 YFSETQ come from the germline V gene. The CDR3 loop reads CASSLSAGADSGNTIYF. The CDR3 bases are TGCGCCAGCAGCTTGAGTGCCGGGGCCGACTCTGGAAACACCATATATTTT.

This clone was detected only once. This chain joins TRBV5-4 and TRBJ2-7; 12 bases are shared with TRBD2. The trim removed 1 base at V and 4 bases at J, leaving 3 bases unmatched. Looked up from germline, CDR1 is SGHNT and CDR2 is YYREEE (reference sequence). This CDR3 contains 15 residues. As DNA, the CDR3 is TGTGCCAGCAGCTTGCGCGGACTAGCGGGGTACGAGCAGTACTTC. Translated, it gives CASSLRGLAGYEQYF.

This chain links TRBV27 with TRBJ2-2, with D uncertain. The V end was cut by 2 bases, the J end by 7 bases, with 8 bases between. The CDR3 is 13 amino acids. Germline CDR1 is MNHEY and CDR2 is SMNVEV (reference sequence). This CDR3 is CASSLGPNGELFF. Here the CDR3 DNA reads TGTGCCAGCAGTTTAGGGCCAAACGGGGAGCTGTTTTTT.

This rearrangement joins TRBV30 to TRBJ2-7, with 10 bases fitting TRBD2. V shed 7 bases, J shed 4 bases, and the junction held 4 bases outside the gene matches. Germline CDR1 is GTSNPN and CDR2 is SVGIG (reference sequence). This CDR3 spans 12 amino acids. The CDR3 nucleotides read TGTGCCTTCGGGACTAGCGCTTACGAGCAGTACTTC. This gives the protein CAFGTSAYEQYF. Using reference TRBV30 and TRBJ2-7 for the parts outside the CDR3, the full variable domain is SQTIHQWPATLVQPVGSPLSLECTVEGTSNPNLYWYRQAAGRGLQLLFYSVGIGQISSEVPQNLSASRPQDRQFILSSKKLLLSDSGFYLCAFGTSAYEQYFGPGTRLTVT.

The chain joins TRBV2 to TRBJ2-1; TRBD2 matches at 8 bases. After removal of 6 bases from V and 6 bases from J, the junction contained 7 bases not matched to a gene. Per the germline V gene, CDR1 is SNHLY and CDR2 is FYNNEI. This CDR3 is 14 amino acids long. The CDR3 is CASSARTSSNEQFF. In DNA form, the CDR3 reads TGTGCCAGCAGCGCCCGGACTAGCAGCAATGAGCAGTTCTTC.

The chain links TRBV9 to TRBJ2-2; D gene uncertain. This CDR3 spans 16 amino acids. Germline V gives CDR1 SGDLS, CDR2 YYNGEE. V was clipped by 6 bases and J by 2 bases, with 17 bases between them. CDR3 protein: CASTKGLLQNTGELFF. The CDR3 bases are TGTGCCAGCACCAAGGGCCTCCTCCAAAACACCGGGGAGCTGTTTTTT.

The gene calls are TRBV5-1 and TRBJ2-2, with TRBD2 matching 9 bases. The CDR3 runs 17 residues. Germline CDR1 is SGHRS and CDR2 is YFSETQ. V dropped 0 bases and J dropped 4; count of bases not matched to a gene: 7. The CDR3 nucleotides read TGCGCCAGCAGCTTGGTACCTCTAGCGGGGCCCACCGGGGAGCTGTTTTTT. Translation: CASSLVPLAGPTGELFF.

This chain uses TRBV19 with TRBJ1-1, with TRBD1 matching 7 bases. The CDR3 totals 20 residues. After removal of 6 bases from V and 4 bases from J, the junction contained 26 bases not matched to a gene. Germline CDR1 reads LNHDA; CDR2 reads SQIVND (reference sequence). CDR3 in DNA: TGTGCCAGTAGGAGGGGATACGGACAGGAAGATTTGGTCGACGGCACTGAAGCTTTCTTT. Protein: CASRRGYGQEDLVDGTEAFF.

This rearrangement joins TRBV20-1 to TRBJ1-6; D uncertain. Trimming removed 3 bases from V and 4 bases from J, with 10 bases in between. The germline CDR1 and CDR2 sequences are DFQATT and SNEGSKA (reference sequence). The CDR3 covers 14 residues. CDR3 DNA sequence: TGCAGTGCTAGTGACGCTCGGTATAATTCACCCCTCCACTTT. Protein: CSASDARYNSPLHF.

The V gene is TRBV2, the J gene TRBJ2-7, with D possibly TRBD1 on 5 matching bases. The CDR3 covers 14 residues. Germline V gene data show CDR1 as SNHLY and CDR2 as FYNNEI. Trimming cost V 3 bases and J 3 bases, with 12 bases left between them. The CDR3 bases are TGTGCCAGCAGTGAGACCAGGGTAGGCTACGAGCAGTACTTC. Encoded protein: CASSETRVGYEQYF.

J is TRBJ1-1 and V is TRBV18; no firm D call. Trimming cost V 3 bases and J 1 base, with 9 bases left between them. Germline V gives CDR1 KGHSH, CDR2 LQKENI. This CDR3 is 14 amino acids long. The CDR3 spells CASSPDWSNTEAFF. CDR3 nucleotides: TGTGCCAGCTCACCCGACTGGTCGAACACTGAAGCTTTCTTT.

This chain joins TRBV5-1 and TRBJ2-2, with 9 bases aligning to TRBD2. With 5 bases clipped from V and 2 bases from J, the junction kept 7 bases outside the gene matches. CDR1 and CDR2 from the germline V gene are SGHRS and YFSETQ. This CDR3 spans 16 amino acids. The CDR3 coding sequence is TGCGCCAGCAGACTCAGCGGGAGGCTTAACACCGGGGAGCTGTTTTTT. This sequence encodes CASRLSGRLNTGELFF.

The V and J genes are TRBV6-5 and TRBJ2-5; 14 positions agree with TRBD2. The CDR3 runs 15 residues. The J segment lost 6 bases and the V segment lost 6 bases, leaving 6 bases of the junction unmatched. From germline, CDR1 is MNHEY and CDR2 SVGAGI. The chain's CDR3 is CASRPGTSGSQTQYF. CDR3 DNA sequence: TGTGCCAGCAGACCCGGGACTAGCGGGAGTCAGACCCAGTACTTC.

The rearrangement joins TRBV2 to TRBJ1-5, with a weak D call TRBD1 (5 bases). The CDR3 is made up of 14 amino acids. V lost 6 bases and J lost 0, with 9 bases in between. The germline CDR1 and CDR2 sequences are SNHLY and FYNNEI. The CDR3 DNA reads TGTGCCAGCAGCGAGCAGGGTAGCAATCAGCCCCAGCATTTT. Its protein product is CASSEQGSNQPQHF.

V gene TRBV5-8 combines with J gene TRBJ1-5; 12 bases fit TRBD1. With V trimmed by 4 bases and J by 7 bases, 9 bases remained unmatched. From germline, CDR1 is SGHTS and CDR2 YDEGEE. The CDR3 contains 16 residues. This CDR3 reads CASSRGGQGAGQPQHF. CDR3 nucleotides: TGTGCCAGCAGCCGAGGGGGACAGGGGGCAGGGCAGCCCCAGCATTTT.

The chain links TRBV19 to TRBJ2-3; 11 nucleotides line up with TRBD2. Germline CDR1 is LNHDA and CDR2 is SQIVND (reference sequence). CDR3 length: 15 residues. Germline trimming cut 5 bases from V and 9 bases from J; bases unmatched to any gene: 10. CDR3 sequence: CASSAGTSGLRTQYF. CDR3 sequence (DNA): TGTGCCAGTAGTGCCGGGACTAGCGGTCTTCGAACGCAGTATTTT.